This passage covers 21 T cell receptor beta chains from one sample sequenced in a study of control samples from healthy donors and cancer patients. The repertoire was sequenced with immunoSEQ multiplex PCR; TCRdb's copy has only in-frame clones and lacks some. The sample has about 190,000 clones; roughly nine tenths are singletons. Sequencing was carried out using blood. The source of these receptors is a man aged 25 to 40 in good health.

The V and J genes are TRBV7-9 and TRBJ2-7; 7 nucleotides agree with TRBD1. Germline V lookup: CDR1 SEHNR, CDR2 FQNEAQ (reference sequence). The length of the CDR3 is 15 residues. The trim removed 5 bases at V and 5 bases at J, leaving 12 bases unmatched. The CDR3 DNA is TGTGCCAGCAGCCCCTCTGACAGGGTTCGCCACGAGCAGTACTTC. Amino acids: CASSPSDRVRHEQYF.

The V and J genes are TRBV7-7 and TRBJ2-3; 10 nucleotides align to TRBD1. This CDR3 region has 15 residues. V dropped 5 bases and J dropped 6; count of bases not matched to a gene: 8. Germline V CDR1 and CDR2: SSHAT, FNYEAQ (reference sequence). Here the CDR3 reads CASSIGQGGVDTQYF. CDR3 coding DNA: TGTGCCAGCAGCATTGGACAGGGGGGGGTCGATACGCAGTATTTT.

The chain joins TRBV4-1 to TRBJ2-6; TRBD2 aligns across 10 bases. CDR3 length: 18 residues. V trimming: 3 bases; J trimming: 4 bases; junction bases outside the gene matches: 9. Germline V CDR1 and CDR2: MGHRA, YSYEKL. CDR3 bases: TGCGCCAGCAGCCATTACTCTAGCGGGGGTTCAGGGGCCAACGTCCTGACTTTC. It codes for CASSHYSSGGSGANVLTF.

The CDR3 loop is CASSLYGTTDTQYF. As DNA, the CDR3 is TGTGCCAGCAGCTTATACGGCACAACAGATACGCAGTATTTT. The V and J genes are TRBV7-9 and TRBJ2-3, with unresolved D. CDR3 length: 14 amino acids. Germline CDR1 reads SEHNR; CDR2 reads FQNEAQ (reference sequence). V lost 2 bases, J lost 3 bases, and 9 bases lay in between.

This clone was counted a single time. V and J are TRBV28 and TRBJ2-3; 7 bases map to TRBD1. The germline gives CDR1 MDHEN, CDR2 SYDVKM. V was pared by 2 bases and J by 7 bases, with 6 bases of the junction left unmatched. This CDR3 contains 14 residues. CDR3 sequence: CASSLTQGKYTQYF. CDR3 coding DNA: TGTGCCAGCAGTTTAACACAGGGGAAATATACGCAGTATTTT.

A few counts support this clone. The V gene is TRBV5-6, the J gene TRBJ2-3; tentative D call: TRBD2 (6 bases). The CDR3 loop spans 15 amino acids. The germline V and J ends were trimmed by 3 bases and 0 bases, with 11 bases remaining between them. Germline V gene sequence: CDR1 SGHDT, CDR2 YYEEEE. The CDR3 reads CASSWTGDSTDTQYF. As DNA, the CDR3 is TGTGCCAGCAGCTGGACGGGGGATAGCACAGATACGCAGTATTTT.

The sample holds one count of this clone. The chain has TRBV10-2 and TRBJ1-6, with D perhaps TRBD1 (5 bases). V lost 6 bases, J lost 7 bases, and 13 bases lay in between. The CDR3 has 14 residues. From germline, CDR1 is WSHSY and CDR2 SAAADI. The CDR3 loop is CASRQGDSNSPLHF. CDR3 sequence (DNA): TGCGCCAGCAGGCAGGGAGATTCAAATTCACCCCTCCACTTT.

The gene calls are TRBV5-4 and TRBJ2-2, with unresolved D. The V gene's germline CDR1 is SGHNT and CDR2 YYREEE (reference sequence). Trimming pared 0 bases from V and 3 bases from J, leaving 6 bases between. The CDR3 consists of 14 residues. CDR3 loop: CASSLEQHTGELFF. The CDR3 DNA reads TGTGCCAGCAGCTTGGAGCAGCACACCGGGGAGCTGTTTTTT.

The chain has TRBV10-2 and TRBJ2-7, with a possible D match to TRBD2 (7 bases). The CDR3 runs to 14 residues. Per germline, CDR1 WSHSY and CDR2 SAAADI. V lost 10 bases, J lost 2 bases, and 18 bases lay in between. The CDR3 DNA reads TGCGCCACATCCTCCGGGCGGGGGCCCTACGAGCAGTACTTC. Encoded protein: CATSSGRGPYEQYF.

This clone has just a few counts. The J gene is TRBJ2-1, the V gene TRBV15; D is perhaps TRBD2 (7 bases). The V end was cut by 3 bases, the J end by 5 bases, with 14 bases between. The CDR3 is 15 residues long. Germline V lookup: CDR1 LNHNV, CDR2 YYDKDF (reference sequence). The CDR3 is CATSRRGGSDNEQFF. The CDR3 nucleotides are TGTGCCACCAGCAGGAGGGGGGGGAGTGACAATGAGCAGTTCTTC.

In DNA, the CDR3 is TGTGCCAGCAGTGCCCCCGGGACCATCCCCGAAAAACTGTTTTTT. Protein sequence: CASSAPGTIPEKLFF. The V call is TRBV27, the J call TRBJ1-4, with a tentative D call TRBD1 (5 bases). Looked up from germline, CDR1 is MNHEY and CDR2 is SMNVEV (reference sequence). The CDR3 sequence is 15 residues long. Deletions cut 5 bases from V and 8 bases from J, with 18 bases between.

The chain is built from TRBV4-2 and TRBJ2-1; 10 nucleotides match TRBD1. This CDR3 contains 16 residues. Germline V CDR1 and CDR2: LGHNA, YNFKEQ. The V and J ends lost 1 base and 4 bases, in that order; junction bases with no gene match: 4. CDR3 nucleotides: TGTGCCAGCAGCCAAGTGGGACAGGGGACATACAATGAGCAGTTCTTC. Translation: CASSQVGQGTYNEQFF.

The V call is TRBV6-5, the J call TRBJ2-3; D is uncertain. The CDR3 length is 13 residues. Trimming stripped 7 bases from V and 6 bases from J, with 14 bases between. The germline CDR1 and CDR2 sequences are MNHEY and SVGAGI. The CDR3 region is CASKGDGWDTQYF. The CDR3, as DNA: TGTGCCAGCAAAGGCGACGGTTGGGATACGCAGTATTTT.

The V gene is TRBV9, the J gene TRBJ1-4; D may be TRBD1 (6 bases). Per the germline V gene, CDR1 is SGDLS and CDR2 is YYNGEE. The CDR3 has 15 residues. V was trimmed by 0 bases and J by 8 bases, leaving 14 bases between them. The DNA for the CDR3 is TGTGCCAGCAGCGTAGAGGGGGGTGAAAGAGAAAAACTGTTTTTT. Translated: CASSVEGGEREKLFF.

The rearrangement joins TRBV6-5 to TRBJ1-1; D call uncertain. Trimming removed 6 bases at V and 6 bases at J, with 14 bases between. This CDR3 contains 13 residues. The germline gives CDR1 MNHEY, CDR2 SVGAGI. Written as DNA, the CDR3 is TGTGCCAGCAGCGAGGGAGGGTGGTCTGAAGCTTTCTTT. It encodes CASSEGGWSEAFF.

The table lists this clone with a count of one. The chain employs TRBV7-2 and TRBJ1-2, with D tentatively TRBD1 (6 bases). Germline CDR1 SGHTA, CDR2 FQGNSA. V was pared by 5 bases and J by 1 base, with 8 bases between. The CDR3 runs to 13 residues. The DNA for the CDR3 is TGTGCCAGCAGCATGGGACATAACTATGGCTACACCTTC. This encodes CASSMGHNYGYTF.

The chain links TRBV27 to TRBJ1-5; 9 positions agree with TRBD1. The CDR3 consists of 14 residues. Germline loops: CDR1 MNHEY, CDR2 SMNVEV (reference sequence). V lost 6 bases to trimming and J lost 7 bases; unmatched junction nucleotides: 7. The CDR3 DNA sequence: TGTGCCAGCAGGCCGGGACAGGGTTTACAGCCCCAGCATTTT. This codes for CASRPGQGLQPQHF.

This clone has just one count. The CDR3 DNA sequence: TGCAGCGTCGAGACAGGGATCTATGGCTACACCTTC. Amino acid sequence: CSVETGIYGYTF. The V call is TRBV29-1, the J call TRBJ1-2; 7 bases line up with TRBD1. This CDR3 is 12 amino acids long. Losses at the gene ends were 6 bases for V and 4 bases for J; bases not matched to a gene: 5. The V gene's germline CDR1 is SQVTM and CDR2 ANQGSEA.

This chain uses TRBV2 with TRBJ2-3; 10 nucleotides match TRBD2. Trimming cost V 6 bases and J 5 bases; bases outside gene matches: 14. The CDR3 spans 17 residues. In germline, CDR1 is SNHLY, CDR2 FYNNEI. CDR3 residues: CASRLRGSGGPGDTQYF. The CDR3 DNA is TGTGCCAGCAGACTCAGGGGTAGCGGGGGGCCAGGAGATACGCAGTATTTT.

A note on this clone: The junction shows a germline mismatch at one end, possibly a read error. CDR3 sequence (DNA): TGTGCCAGCAGCTTAAAAGGACGGCAGAGCCCTTTT. Its translation: CASSLKGRQSPF. The chain uses TRBV7-9 and TRBJ1-3; no reliable D call. The CDR3 is 12 amino acids. Germline V gives CDR1 SEHNR, CDR2 FQNEAQ (reference sequence).

The rearrangement uses TRBV2 and TRBJ2-7; tentative D call: TRBD1 (6 bases). Trimming took off 4 bases at V and 5 bases at J, with 9 bases between the two ends. From germline, CDR1 is SNHLY and CDR2 FYNNEI. This CDR3 is 12 amino acids long. The CDR3 sequence: CASSGDRNEQYF. In DNA form, the CDR3 reads TGTGCCAGCAGTGGAGACAGGAACGAGCAGTACTTC.